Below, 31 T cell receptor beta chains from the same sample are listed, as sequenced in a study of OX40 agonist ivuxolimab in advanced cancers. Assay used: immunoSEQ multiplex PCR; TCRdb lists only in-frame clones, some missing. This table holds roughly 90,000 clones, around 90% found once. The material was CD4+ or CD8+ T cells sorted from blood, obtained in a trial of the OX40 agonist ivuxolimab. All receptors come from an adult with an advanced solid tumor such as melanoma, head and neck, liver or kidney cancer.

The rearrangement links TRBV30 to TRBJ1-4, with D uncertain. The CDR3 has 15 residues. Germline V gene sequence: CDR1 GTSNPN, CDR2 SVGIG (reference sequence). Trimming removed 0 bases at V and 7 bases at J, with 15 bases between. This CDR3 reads CAWSVTRQRGEKLFF. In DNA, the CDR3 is TGTGCCTGGAGTGTAACCAGGCAGCGGGGTGAAAAACTGTTTTTT.

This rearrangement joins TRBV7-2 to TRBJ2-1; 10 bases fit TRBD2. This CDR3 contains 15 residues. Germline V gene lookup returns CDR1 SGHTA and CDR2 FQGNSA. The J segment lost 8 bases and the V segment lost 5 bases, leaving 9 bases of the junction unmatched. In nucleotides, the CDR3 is TGTGCCAGCAGCCCCGGGACTAGCGAAATAGATGAGCAGTTCTTC. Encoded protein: CASSPGTSEIDEQFF.

CDR3 bases: TGTGCCAGCTCACCATCAGATACGCAGTATTTT. Translated: CASSPSDTQYF. V gene TRBV18 combines with J gene TRBJ2-3, with no clear D. Germline V CDR1 and CDR2: KGHSH, LQKENI. The CDR3 covers 11 residues. V was pared by 2 bases and J by 4 bases, with 1 base between.

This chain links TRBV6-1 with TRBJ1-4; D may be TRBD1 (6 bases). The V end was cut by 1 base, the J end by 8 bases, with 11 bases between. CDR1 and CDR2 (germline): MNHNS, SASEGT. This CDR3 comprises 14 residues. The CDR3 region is CASSEDRVREKLFF. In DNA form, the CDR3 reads TGTGCCAGCAGTGAAGACAGGGTTCGGGAAAAACTGTTTTTT.

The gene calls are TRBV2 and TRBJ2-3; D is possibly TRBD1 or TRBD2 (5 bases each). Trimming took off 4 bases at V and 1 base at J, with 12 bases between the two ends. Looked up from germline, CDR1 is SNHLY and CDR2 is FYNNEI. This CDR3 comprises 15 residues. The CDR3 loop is CASSGGTQGTDTQYF. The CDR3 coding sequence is TGTGCCAGCAGTGGTGGGACGCAGGGCACAGATACGCAGTATTTT.

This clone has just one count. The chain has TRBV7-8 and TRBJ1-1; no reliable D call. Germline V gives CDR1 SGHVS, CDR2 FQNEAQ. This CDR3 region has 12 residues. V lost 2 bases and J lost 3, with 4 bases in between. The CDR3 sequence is CASSLSDTEAFF. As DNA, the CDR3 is TGTGCCAGCAGCTTATCGGACACTGAAGCTTTCTTT.

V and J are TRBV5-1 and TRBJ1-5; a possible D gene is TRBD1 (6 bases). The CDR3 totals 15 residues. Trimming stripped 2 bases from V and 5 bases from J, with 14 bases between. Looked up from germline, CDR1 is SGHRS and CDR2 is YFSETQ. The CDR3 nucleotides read TGCGCCAGCAGCTTTTTCGGGGGCGCGGATCAGCCCCAGCATTTT. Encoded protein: CASSFFGGADQPQHF.

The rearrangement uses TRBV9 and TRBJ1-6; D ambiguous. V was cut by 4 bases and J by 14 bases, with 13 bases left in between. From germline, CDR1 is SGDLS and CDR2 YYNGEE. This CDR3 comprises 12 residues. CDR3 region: CASSPSGGALHF. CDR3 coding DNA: TGTGCCAGCAGCCCCTCGGGCGGGGCCCTCCACTTT.

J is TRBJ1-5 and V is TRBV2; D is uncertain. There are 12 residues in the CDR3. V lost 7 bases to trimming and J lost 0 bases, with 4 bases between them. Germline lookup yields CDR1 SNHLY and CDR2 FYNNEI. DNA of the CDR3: TGTGCCAGCACTGATAGCAATCAGCCCCAGCATTTT. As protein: CASTDSNQPQHF.

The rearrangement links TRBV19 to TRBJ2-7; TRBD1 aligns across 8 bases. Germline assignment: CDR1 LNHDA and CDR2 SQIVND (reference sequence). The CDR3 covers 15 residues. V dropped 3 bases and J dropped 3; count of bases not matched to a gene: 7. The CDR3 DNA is TGTGCCAGTAGTATTTACAGGGGGGCTGGCTACGAGCAGTACTTC. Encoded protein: CASSIYRGAGYEQYF.

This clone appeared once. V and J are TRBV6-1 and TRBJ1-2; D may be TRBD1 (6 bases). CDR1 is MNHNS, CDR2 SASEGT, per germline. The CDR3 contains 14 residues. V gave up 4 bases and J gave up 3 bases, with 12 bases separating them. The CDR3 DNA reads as TGTGCCAGCAGTGTTGGGGGCACCGACTATGGCTACACCTTC. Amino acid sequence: CASSVGGTDYGYTF.

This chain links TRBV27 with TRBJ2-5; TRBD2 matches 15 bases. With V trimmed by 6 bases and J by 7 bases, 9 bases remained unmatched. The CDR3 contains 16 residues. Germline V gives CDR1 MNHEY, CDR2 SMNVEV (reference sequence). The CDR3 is CASRGLAGGSYVTQYF. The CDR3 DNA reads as TGTGCCAGCAGGGGACTAGCGGGAGGCTCTTACGTGACCCAGTACTTC.

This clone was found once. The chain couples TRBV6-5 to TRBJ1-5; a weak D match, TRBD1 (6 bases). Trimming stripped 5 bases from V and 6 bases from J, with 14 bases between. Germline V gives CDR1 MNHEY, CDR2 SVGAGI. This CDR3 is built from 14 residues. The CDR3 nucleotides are TGTGCCAGCAGTAAGGGGGGGGCGCCTCAGCCCCAGCATTTT. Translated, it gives CASSKGGAPQPQHF.

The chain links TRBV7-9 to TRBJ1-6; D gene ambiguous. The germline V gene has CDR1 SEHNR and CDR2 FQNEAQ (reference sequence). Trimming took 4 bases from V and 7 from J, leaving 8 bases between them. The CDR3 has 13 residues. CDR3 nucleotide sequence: TGTGCCAGCAGCTCTGACGGGAATTCACCCCTCCACTTT. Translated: CASSSDGNSPLHF.

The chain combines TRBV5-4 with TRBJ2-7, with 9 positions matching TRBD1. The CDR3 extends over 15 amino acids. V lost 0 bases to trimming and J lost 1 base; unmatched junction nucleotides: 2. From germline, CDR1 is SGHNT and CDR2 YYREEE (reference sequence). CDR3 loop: CASSLGTGVSYEQYF. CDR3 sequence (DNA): TGTGCCAGCAGCTTGGGGACAGGGGTTTCCTACGAGCAGTACTTC.

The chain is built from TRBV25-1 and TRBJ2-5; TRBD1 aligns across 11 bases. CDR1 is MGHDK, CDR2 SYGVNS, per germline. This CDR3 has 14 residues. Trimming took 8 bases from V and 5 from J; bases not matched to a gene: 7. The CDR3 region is CASWTGGSRETQYF. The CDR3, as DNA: TGTGCCAGCTGGACAGGGGGCTCTCGGGAGACCCAGTACTTC.

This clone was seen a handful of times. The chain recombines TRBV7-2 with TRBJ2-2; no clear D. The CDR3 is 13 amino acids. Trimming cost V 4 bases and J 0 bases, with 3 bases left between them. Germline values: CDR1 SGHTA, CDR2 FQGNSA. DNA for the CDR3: TGTGCCAGCAGCTCCCCGAACACCGGGGAGCTGTTTTTT. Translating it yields CASSSPNTGELFF. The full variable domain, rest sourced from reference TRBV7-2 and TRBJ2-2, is GAGVSQSPSNKVTEKGKDVELRCDPISGHTALYWYRQSLGQGLEFLIYFQGNSAPDKSGLPSDRFSAERTGGSVSTLTIQRTQQEDSAVYLCASSSPNTGELFFGEGSRLTVL.

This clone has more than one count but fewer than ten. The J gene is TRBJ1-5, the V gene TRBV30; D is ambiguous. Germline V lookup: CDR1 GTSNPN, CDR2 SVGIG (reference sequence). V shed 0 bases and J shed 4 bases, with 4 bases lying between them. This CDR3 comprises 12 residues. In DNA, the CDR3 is TGTGCCTGGAGTGTAAGTAATCAGCCCCAGCATTTT. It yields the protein CAWSVSNQPQHF.

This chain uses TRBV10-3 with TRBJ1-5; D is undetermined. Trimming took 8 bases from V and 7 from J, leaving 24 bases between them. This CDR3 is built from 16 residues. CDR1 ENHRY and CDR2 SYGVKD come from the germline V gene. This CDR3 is CAIALAGPGEGQPQHF. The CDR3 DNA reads TGTGCCATCGCTCTGGCCGGGCCCGGGGAGGGCCAGCCCCAGCATTTT.

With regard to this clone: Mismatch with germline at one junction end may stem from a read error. The CDR3 protein is CASSQDLQQGNGKLFF. In DNA form, the CDR3 reads TGCGCCAGCAGCCAAGATCTTCAACAGGGGAATGGAAAACTGTTTTTT. The chain couples TRBV4-1 to TRBJ1-4, with 7 nucleotides matching TRBD1. This CDR3 contains 16 residues. Germline CDR1 MGHRA, CDR2 YSYEKL.

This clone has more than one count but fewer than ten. CDR3 residues: CASSDTGDSRSPLHF. The DNA of the CDR3 is TGTGCCAGCAGTGATACAGGGGACTCTCGTTCACCCCTCCACTTT. This chain connects TRBV2 to TRBJ1-6; 7 positions agree with TRBD1. The V gene's germline CDR1 is SNHLY and CDR2 FYNNEI. The CDR3 consists of 15 residues. V shed 3 bases and J 9 bases; nucleotides not matched to a gene: 8.

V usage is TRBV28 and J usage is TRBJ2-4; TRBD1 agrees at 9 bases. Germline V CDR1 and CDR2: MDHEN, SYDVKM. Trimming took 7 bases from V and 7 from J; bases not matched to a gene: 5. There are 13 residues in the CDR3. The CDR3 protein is CASTRQGVNIQYF. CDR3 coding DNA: TGTGCCAGCACCCGACAGGGGGTGAACATTCAGTACTTC.

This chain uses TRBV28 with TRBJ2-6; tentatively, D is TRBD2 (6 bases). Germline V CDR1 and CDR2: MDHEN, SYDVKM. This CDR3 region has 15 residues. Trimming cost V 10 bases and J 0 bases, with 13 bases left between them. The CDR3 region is CATSAGLSGANVLTF. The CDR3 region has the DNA TGTGCCACCAGCGCGGGGCTCTCTGGGGCCAACGTCCTGACTTTC.

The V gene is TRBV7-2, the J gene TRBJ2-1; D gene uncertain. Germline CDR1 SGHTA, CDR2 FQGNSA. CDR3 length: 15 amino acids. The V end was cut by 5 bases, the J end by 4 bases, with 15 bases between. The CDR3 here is CASSRGNVGYNEQFF. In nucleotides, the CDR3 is TGTGCCAGCAGCCGAGGTAATGTCGGATACAATGAGCAGTTCTTC.

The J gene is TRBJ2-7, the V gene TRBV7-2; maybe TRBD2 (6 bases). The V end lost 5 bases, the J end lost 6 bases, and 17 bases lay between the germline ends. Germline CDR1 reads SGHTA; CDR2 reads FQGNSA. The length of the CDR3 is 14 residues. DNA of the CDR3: TGTGCCAGCAGCGAGGATGGGGGGAGAGCCGAGCAGTACTTC. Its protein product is CASSEDGGRAEQYF.

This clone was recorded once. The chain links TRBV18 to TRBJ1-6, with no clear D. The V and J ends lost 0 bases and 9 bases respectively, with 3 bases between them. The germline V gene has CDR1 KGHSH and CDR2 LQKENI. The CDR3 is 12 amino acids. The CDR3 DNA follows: TGTGCCAGCTCACCACCGAGTTCACCCCTCCACTTT. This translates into CASSPPSSPLHF. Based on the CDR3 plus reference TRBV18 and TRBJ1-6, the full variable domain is NAGVMQNPRHLVRRRGQEARLRCSPMKGHSHVYWYRQLPEEGLKFMVYLQKENIIDESGMPKERFSAEFPKEGPSILRIQQVVRGDSAAYFCASSPPSSPLHFGNGTRLTVT.

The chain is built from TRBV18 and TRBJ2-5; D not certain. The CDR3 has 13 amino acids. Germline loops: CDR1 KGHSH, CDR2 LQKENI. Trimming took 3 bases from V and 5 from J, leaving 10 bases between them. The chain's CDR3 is CASSPTNKETQYF. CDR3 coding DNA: TGTGCCAGCTCACCCACGAATAAGGAGACCCAGTACTTC.

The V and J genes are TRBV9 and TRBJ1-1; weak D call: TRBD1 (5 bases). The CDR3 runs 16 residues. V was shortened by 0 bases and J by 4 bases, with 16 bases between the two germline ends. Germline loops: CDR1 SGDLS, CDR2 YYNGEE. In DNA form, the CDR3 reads TGTGCCAGCAGCGTAGGGGGGGACTCGTCGGCCACTGAAGCTTTCTTT. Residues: CASSVGGDSSATEAFF.

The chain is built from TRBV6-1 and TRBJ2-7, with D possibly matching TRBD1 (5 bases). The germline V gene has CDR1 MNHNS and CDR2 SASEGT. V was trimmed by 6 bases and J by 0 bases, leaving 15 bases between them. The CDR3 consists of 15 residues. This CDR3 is CASRDQGIISYEQYF. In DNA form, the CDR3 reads TGTGCCAGCAGAGATCAGGGCATCATCTCCTACGAGCAGTACTTC.

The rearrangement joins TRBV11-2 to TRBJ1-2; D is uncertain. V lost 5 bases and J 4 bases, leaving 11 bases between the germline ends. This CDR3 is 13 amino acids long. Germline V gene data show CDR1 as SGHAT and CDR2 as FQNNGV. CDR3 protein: CASSPRAGYGYTF. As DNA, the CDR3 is TGTGCCAGCAGCCCGAGGGCAGGCTATGGCTACACCTTC. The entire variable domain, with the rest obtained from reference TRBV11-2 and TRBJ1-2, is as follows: EAGVAQSPRYKIIEKRQSVAFWCNPISGHATLYWYQQILGQGPKLLIQFQNNGVVDDSQLPKDRFSAERLKGVDSTLKIQPAKLEDSAVYLCASSPRAGYGYTFGSGTRLTVV.

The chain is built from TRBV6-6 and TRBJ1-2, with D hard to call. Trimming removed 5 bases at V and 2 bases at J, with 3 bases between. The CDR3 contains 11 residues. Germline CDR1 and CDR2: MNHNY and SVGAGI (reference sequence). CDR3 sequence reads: CASSLNYGYTF. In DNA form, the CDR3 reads TGTGCCAGCAGTCTCAACTATGGCTACACCTTC.